The text below deals with one TCR beta chain. These data come from a study of blood T cell repertoires in COVID-19. Libraries were prepared by immunoSEQ multiplex PCR; TCRdb keeps only in-frame clonotypes and omits some of them. The sample records about 25,000 clones, 82% being singletons. Germline V gene data show CDR1 as SGHVS and CDR2 as FQNEAQ. Trimming stripped 4 bases from V and 0 bases from J, with 16 bases between. The CDR3 totals 17 residues. The chain has TRBV7-8 and TRBJ1-3, with D hard to call. The sequenced sample consisted of peripheral blood. The sequence was obtained from a man of 80 years or more with active or convalescent COVID-19. Here the CDR3 DNA reads TGTGCCAGCAGCTCCCTAGCCCAGGCAGTCTCTGGAAACACCATATATTTT. Its protein is CASSSLAQAVSGNTIYF.